This T cell receptor (beta chain) was profiled in a study of cytomegalovirus exposure and HLA in healthy donors (dated by TCRdb to about 2017). For the study in its entirety: An earlier analysis of fewer than 750 of the donors reported around 280 Gb of sequence data and roughly 120 million unique TCR beta sequences obtained from approximately 180 million T cells. An early release that covered around 590 HLA-typed donors contained about 300 gigabases of sequencing data and around 85 million unique TCR sequences. Of the 398 genotyped donors, 70% to 90% were placed in the genetic ancestry cluster associated with self-reported Caucasian donors. The study was designed to test whether signatures of past pathogen exposure could be identified by cataloging public T cell receptors. The T cell repertoires of 550 to 850 subjects were profiled by immunosequencing and related to cytomegalovirus serostatus. Along with the roughly 670-subject first cohort, a separate validation cohort of some 130 different subjects was used. High-throughput TCR immunosequencing, statistical association of individual TCRs with disease status, and machine learning were combined to predict cytomegalovirus infection status. A later analysis re-analyzed previously published TCR beta repertoires from 660 or so donors and added high-resolution HLA genotyping to study TCR occurrence patterns. Rather than using new phenotypic data, the later analysis identified candidate immune exposures from TCR beta sequences and from how often those sequences occurred across donors. An earlier analysis of around 580 of the donors used high-throughput TCR beta sequencing to judge whether each TCR beta V gene segment behaved as functional or pseudogenic. Donor age, sex, ethnicity and CMV serostatus were compiled together with the repertoire data. A later genetic analysis used genome-wide SNP genotypes for about three fifths of the 666 donors, treating that subset as a discovery cohort. All discovery cohort repertoires had been generated using a single sequencing platform. HLA typing included class I and class II loci at four-digit resolution. Typing coverage varied by locus: about 620-630 donors for A, B, C, DRB1 and DQB1; approximately 520 for DQA1; more than 600 for DPA1; 450 to 480 for DPB1. Roughly five DR-DQ haplotypes were treated as single units for association and clustering because of strong linkage in the cohort. On average, 235,054 unique TCR beta nucleotide sequences were sequenced per donor among a few hundred genotyped donors of the cohort, with around 19% of those sequences being non-productive. The study at large found these results: Broadly in line with IMGT annotations, most TCR beta V segments showed up in productive rearrangements about 87% or about 30% of the time in an earlier analysis of a few hundred of the donors. Some IMGT-functional V segments, including TRBV6-2 and TRBV6-3, could not be distinguished by the 87-base-pair reads and were therefore excluded. Because counts were too low, roughly 17 rarely observed V segments, including chromosome 9 orphons, were left out of the earlier analysis of 587 of the donors. Presence/absence analyses assumed roughly uniform sequencing depth across donors, an assumption that may not hold. A group of highly shared sequence variants was considered likely to be a technical artifact of the sequencing pipeline. V-gene and J-gene trimming of TCR beta chains was associated with a missense DCLRE1C variant in a later genetic analysis, and the association was replicated in an independent cohort. In a later analysis, TCR association rates were found to vary across HLA loci, with the most associated TCRs seen for DRB1 alleles and the fewest for HLA-C alleles. The authors suggested that the approach could potentially be extended to other disease states and immunological phenotypes. Most TCR sequences were seen in very few donors, while some public TCRs were found in many individuals. Three of the identified cytomegalovirus-associated TCR beta chains were confirmed in vitro to be specific for cytomegalovirus antigens. A further reported finding was that TCR beta sequences accurately predicted the HLA-A and HLA-B alleles for most subjects in the first cohort. In the study, approximately 160 TCR beta chains were listed as associated with cytomegalovirus. Only TCR beta chains were sequenced in this cohort, and the absence of alpha or paired-chain data limited detectable features. According to a later analysis, most CMV-associated TCR beta chains appeared to be HLA-restricted, and the HLA associations seemed to be driven largely by CMV exposure. According to a later analysis, parvovirus B19, influenza, CMV and Epstein-Barr virus appeared linked to several top co-occurrence clusters. Compared with the approximately 670-donor mean, donors in an Asian-associated ancestry cluster had fewer N-insertions in productive TCRs, according to a later genetic analysis. A later analysis associated some 17,000 TCR beta sequences with specific HLA alleles at a false discovery rate of 0.05. Strong co-occurrence of HLA alleles, especially DR and DQ, made assigning TCR associations to individual alleles difficult. For the cohort, immune exposure information was limited to CMV serostatus. The classifier was reported to diagnose cytomegalovirus status with high specificity and sensitivity in both the original and validation cohorts. Correlated functional status among segregating V segments might reflect linkage disequilibrium, but an unknown experimental factor could not be ruled out. A later analysis found that HLA-associated TCR beta chains were more clonally expanded and had lower generation probabilities than equally common non-associated chains. Because HLA typing was missing for some donors at each locus, association tests included only the typed subset.

A remark on this clone: The target of this receptor is not known. Base qualities are missing; no much larger clone stands one base away.

From cysteine to phenylalanine, the CDR3 is 16 amino acids long. Only the CDR3 DNA stays, 48 bases, in frame from base 1. Via the germline V gene (reference sequence), CDR1 is SEHNR and CDR2 FQNEAQ. Compared with germline, V lacks 4 bases and J lacks 5 bases; bases without a gene match: 8. Receptors were amplified or captured by the immunoSEQ multiplex PCR assay. The multiplex PCR relied on a mix of 60 forward primers for TCR Vbeta segments and 13 reverse primers for TCR Jbeta segments. A multiplex PCR assay on genomic DNA amplified the CDR3 region of rearranged TCR beta genes. The amplified TCR beta libraries were sequenced on the Illumina HiSeq System as 87-base-pair reads. Per the source publication's procedure: Across the 666 repertoires, a later analysis counted some 80 million unique TCR beta chains, 8.5 million to 12 million of which were shared by at least two donors. To remove PCR and sequencing errors, raw reads were error-corrected and collapsed into unique sequences using a nearest-neighbor algorithm that merged closely related sequences. CDR3 sequences were aligned to IMGT reference sequences to assign V, D and J gene segments. Each retained sequence needed at least a six-nucleotide match to both a V gene segment and a J gene segment. Rearrangements were called productive when the CDR3 lacked stop codons and stayed in frame with V and J; all others were non-productive. Following IMGT convention, CDR3 was defined as the stretch from the second conserved V-encoded cysteine to the conserved J-encoded phenylalanine. The earlier analysis of approximately 590 of the donors excluded any sequence lacking an unambiguous match to a single V gene segment. An earlier analysis of several hundred of the donors classified V segments as functional when productive rearrangements were above 56.7% and as segregating when the standard deviation between donors was above 5%. A statistical classification framework was built to diagnose cytomegalovirus status from the catalog of TCR beta chain sequences. A later analysis assigned V and J genes by comparing TCR nucleotide sequences with IMGT/GENE-DB human TR gene sequences. A later analysis assigned CDR3 sequences and most-parsimonious VDJ recombination scenarios with the TCRdist pipeline. A later analysis defined each TCR beta chain by its CDR3 amino acid sequence plus V-gene family, and excluded reads lacking a unique V-gene family. In a later analysis, nearly 600 highly shared, low-generation-probability nucleotide sequences were removed to address suspected cross-contamination and a sequencing artifact. For each public chain, a later analysis derived a clonal expansion index from normalized ranks of inferred template counts within each repertoire. Generation probabilities in a later analysis came from a VDJ recombination model fitted to out-of-frame rearrangements, and those results were checked against IGoR. In a later analysis, hypergeometric tests were used to score TCR-TCR, TCR-HLA and TCR-CMV co-occurrence, with a repertoire-size bias correction applied to TCR pairs. A later analysis estimated false discovery rates by permuting HLA or CMV assignments 20 times. In a later analysis, co-occurring TCRs were grouped using DBSCAN, with TCRdist sequence similarity added in when clustering inside HLA-allele-positive subsets. Repertoires with fewer than 30,000 or more than 120,000 public chains, plus five repertoires with anomalous nucleotide sharing, were excluded from co-occurrence clustering. Imported from immuneACCESS, the table was reduced by TCRdb to in-frame sequences with V and J called. These copies leave out some clones; in studies compared against another copy, an unresolved V gene accounts for under half, and the cause of the remainder is not known. The DNA was the basis for D and trimming; V, J and clone size are from that table. Within this sample are 100,000 or so clones, with roughly 85% of them counted one time only. The ten largest account for 3% to 4% of the sample.

The cohort was made up of 500 to 850 healthy bone marrow donors. All cohort members were sampled while nominally healthy, although unrecorded immune exposures were likely present. The donor was CMV seronegative and was included in the group of around 320 seronegative cohort members. Every donor gave a peripheral blood sample, and the peripheral blood mononuclear cells from that sample were used for TCR beta sequencing. Genomic DNA was extracted from the blood cell samples with the Qiagen DNeasy Blood Extraction Kit. Material: PBMCs. This receptor chain uses TRBV7-9 and TRBJ2-1, with 10 junctional bases fitting TRBD2. The receptor's source is a young man in good health and CMV-seronegative. The CDR3 protein is CASSSKLAGSNNEQFF. In nucleotides, the sequence is TGTGCCAGCAGCTCAAAACTAGCGGGATCTAACAATGAGCAGTTCTTC.